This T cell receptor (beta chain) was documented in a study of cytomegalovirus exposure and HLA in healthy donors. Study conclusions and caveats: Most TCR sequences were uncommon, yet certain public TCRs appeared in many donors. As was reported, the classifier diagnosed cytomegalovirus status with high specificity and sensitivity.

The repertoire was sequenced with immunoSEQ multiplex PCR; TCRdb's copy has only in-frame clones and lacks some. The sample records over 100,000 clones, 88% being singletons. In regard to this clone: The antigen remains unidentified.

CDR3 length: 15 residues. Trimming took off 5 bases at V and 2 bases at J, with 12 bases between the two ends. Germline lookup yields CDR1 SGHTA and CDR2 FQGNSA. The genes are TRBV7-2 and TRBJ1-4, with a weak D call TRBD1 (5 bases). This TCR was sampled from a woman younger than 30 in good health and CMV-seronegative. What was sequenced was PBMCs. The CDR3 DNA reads TGTGCCAGCAGCCCACGACAGCCGACTAATGAAAAACTGTTTTTT. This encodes CASSPRQPTNEKLFF.